This T cell receptor beta chain was captured by sequencing in a study of cytomegalovirus exposure and HLA in healthy donors. A remark on this clone: Its antigen is as yet unknown.

The V and J ends lost 0 bases and 8 bases respectively, with 16 bases between them. Germline lookup yields CDR1 SGHTA and CDR2 FQGNSA. CDR3 length: 15 residues. The PCR contained 60 Vbeta and 13 Jbeta primers. The method was immunoSEQ multiplex PCR; TCRdb's version includes in-frame clones alone and lacks a portion of them. This table holds roughly 200,000 clones, about 83% found once. Study observations and caveats: A later analysis showed TCR association rates differing by HLA locus, peaking at DRB1 and lowest at HLA-C. A later analysis linked a missense DCLRE1C variant to TCR beta V- and J-gene trimming.

Sequenced material: PBMCs. V usage is TRBV7-2 and J usage is TRBJ1-2; a weak D match, TRBD1 (5 bases). This clonotype was sampled from a female donor in good health and CMV-seronegative. The CDR3, as DNA: TGTGCCAGCAGCTTAGCCCCAGGGTCCGTGCGCGGCTACACCTTC. It codes for CASSLAPGSVRGYTF.